The rows below give T cell receptor beta chains drawn from one sample of a study of T cells in Graves' hyperthyroidism and ophthalmopathy. Each CDR3 protein is one row after TCRdb ran MiXCR on the multiplex PCR reads. Counted here are about 640,000 distinct CDR3 sequences, about a fifth occurring once; the ten biggest clones make up approximately 30%. Sequencing input: blood. The receptors were gathered from a man between 25 and 39 years old with Graves' ophthalmopathy. Both conserved end residues are part of each CDR3. The D gene is left open where the match is weak. Only some rows state a clone size, as once, few, many or a class for expanded clones.

CDR3 DNA	CDR3 protein	clone size	J gene	V gene	D gene
TGTGCCAGCAGTTTACGACGGGACAGCTCCTACGAGCAGTACTTC	CASSLRRDSSYEQYF	NA	TRBJ2-7	TRBV12-3/TRBV12-4	TRBD1
TGTGCCAGCAGCTTAGACGCGGGGAACACTGAAGCTTTCTTT	CASSLDAGNTEAFF	NA	TRBJ1-1	TRBV7-6	NA
TGTGCCAGTAGTAAATCAGGGAGAGAGACCCAGTACTTC	CASSKSGRETQYF	NA	TRBJ2-5	TRBV19	NA
TGCGCCAGCAGCAGTGGACAGGGTTTAGCTGAAGCTTTCTTT	CASSSGQGLAEAFF	NA	TRBJ1-1	TRBV5-1	TRBD1
TGTGCCAGCAGCGGGGCAGGGTACGGGGGGCAAGAGACCCAGTACTTC	CASSGAGYGGQETQYF	many	TRBJ2-5	TRBV11-2	TRBD2
TGTGCCAGCAGCTTAGAGGGTGTCGGAAATCAGCCCCAGCATTTT	CASSLEGVGNQPQHF	NA	TRBJ1-5	TRBV7-2	NA
TGCAGTGCTAGAGAGGGGACAGTGCAATTCACAGCTTCACCCCTCCACTTT	CSAREGTVQFTASPLHF	NA	TRBJ1-6	TRBV20-1	TRBD1
TGCAGTGCTATTGACAGGTCTAACTATGGCTACACCTTC	CSAIDRSNYGYTF	many	TRBJ1-2	TRBV20-1	NA
TGTGCCAGCAGCCCCCGGCCGTACTCTGGGGTCAACGTCCTGACTTTC	CASSPRPYSGVNVLTF	NA	TRBJ2-6	TRBV9	NA
TGCGCCAGCAGGGGGACAGGGGGCTTCTGGGAGACCCAGTACTTC	CASRGTGGFWETQYF	few	TRBJ2-5	TRBV10-2	TRBD1
TGTGCCACCAGCAGAGATAGGGGAATCTCCTACGAGCAGTACTTC	CATSRDRGISYEQYF	NA	TRBJ2-7	TRBV15	NA
TGCGCCAGCAGCGGGACAGGGTCGCTTGCAACTAATGAAAAACTGTTTTTT	CASSGTGSLATNEKLFF	NA	TRBJ1-4	TRBV5-1	TRBD1
TGTGCCACCAGCAGAGATCCTTGGACTAGCGGACAAGAGACCCAGTACTTC	CATSRDPWTSGQETQYF	NA	TRBJ2-5	TRBV15	TRBD2
TGTGCCAGCAGGAAAGCGACGGTTTATCAGCCCCAGCATTTT	CASRKATVYQPQHF	NA	TRBJ1-5	TRBV28	NA
TGTGCCAGCAGCCAAGATCTACGAGGTAGTCGAAGTTCACCCCTCCACTTT	CASSQDLRGSRSSPLHF	NA	TRBJ1-6	TRBV3-1	NA
TGTGCCACCAGCAGAGACGGGGGGATCACTGAAGCTTTCTTT	CATSRDGGITEAFF	NA	TRBJ1-1	TRBV15	NA
TGTGCCAGCAGAAATACAGGGGACAATCAGCCCCAGCATTTT	CASRNTGDNQPQHF	NA	TRBJ1-5	TRBV6-1	TRBD1
TGTGCCAGCCTAAAGCTGGGACCGCCCTACGAGCAGTACTTC	CASLKLGPPYEQYF	few	TRBJ2-7	TRBV27	NA
TGCAGTGCTAGTTCCCTCCACGAGGGGACCCAGTACTTC	CSASSLHEGTQYF	many	TRBJ2-5	TRBV20-1	NA
TGTGCCAGCCAAGTGAACACTGAAGCTTTCTTT	CASQVNTEAFF	many	TRBJ1-1	TRBV12-3/TRBV12-4	NA
TGTGCCACCAGTGATGCTAGCGCAGGCTACGAGCAGTACTTC	CATSDASAGYEQYF	many	TRBJ2-7	TRBV24-1	NA
TGCAGCGGAGATTTGACAGGGGGCGCTTACTACAATGAGCAGTTCTTC	CSGDLTGGAYYNEQFF	NA	TRBJ2-1	TRBV29-1	TRBD1
TGCGCCAGCAGCCCCAATGCGGGACTAGCCGGATCCTGGGAGCAGTTCTTC	CASSPNAGLAGSWEQFF	once	TRBJ2-1	TRBV4-1	TRBD2
TGTGCCAGCAGCCAGGGACAGGGAACTGAAAAACTGTTTTTT	CASSQGQGTEKLFF	NA	TRBJ1-4	TRBV7-9	TRBD1
TGTGCCAGCAGCTTAGTCCCCCTGGGATCCTACGAGCAGTACTTC	CASSLVPLGSYEQYF	many	TRBJ2-7	TRBV7-2	NA
TGTGCCAGCAGTGAAATGGCAGGGCCCCAAGAGACCCAGTACTTC	CASSEMAGPQETQYF	many	TRBJ2-5	TRBV2	NA
TGTGCCACCAGTGTGGTCGAGACCCAGTACTTC	CATSVVETQYF	few	TRBJ2-5	TRBV24-1	NA
TGTGCCAGCTCAGACACTAGCGGGGCATATGAGCAGTTCTTC	CASSDTSGAYEQFF	NA	TRBJ2-1	TRBV18	TRBD2
TGCAGCGTTTCGACAGGGGGCAAGGAGACCCAGTACTTC	CSVSTGGKETQYF	many	TRBJ2-5	TRBV29-1	TRBD1
TGTGCCAGCAGCTTGACTAGCGGGTACACAAACAATGAGCAGTTCTTC	CASSLTSGYTNNEQFF	many	TRBJ2-1	TRBV11-2	TRBD2
TGCAGTGCTAGAGGGGACACACTATATGGCTACACCTTC	CSARGDTLYGYTF	many	TRBJ1-2	TRBV20-1	NA
TGTGCCAGCAGCCAAGTACCCAATTCAGGGGCCGGGGAGCTGTTTTTT	CASSQVPNSGAGELFF	NA	TRBJ2-2	TRBV4-2	NA
TGTGCCAGCAGCGCACGACCCGGGACTAGCGACGAGCAGTACTTC	CASSARPGTSDEQYF	few	TRBJ2-7	TRBV7-3	TRBD2
TGTGCCAGCAGACCCGGGACTAGCGAGACCTACGAGCAGTACTTC	CASRPGTSETYEQYF	few	TRBJ2-7	TRBV12-3/TRBV12-4	TRBD2
TGTGCCAGCAATTACAACCGGCCCGGGGGAGGGGACGCTGAAGCTTTCTTT	CASNYNRPGGGDAEAFF	NA	TRBJ1-1	TRBV2	NA
TGTGCCAGCACCGGCGCGTCCGGGACAGGGTCATACGAGCAGTACTTC	CASTGASGTGSYEQYF	NA	TRBJ2-7	TRBV28	TRBD1
TGTGCCAGCAGCTTAGGGACAGCCGATGAGCAGTTCTTC	CASSLGTADEQFF	NA	TRBJ2-1	TRBV7-3	TRBD1
TGTGCCAGCAGCCAGTCCGGGACGGTCATTCCTCCGCAGTATTTT	CASSQSGTVIPPQYF	few	TRBJ2-3	TRBV14	NA
TGTGCCAGCAGTTCGCCCCCCGGCCTAGCGGATCAAACTTTAACCTACGAGCAGTACTTC	CASSSPPGLADQTLTYEQYF	many	TRBJ2-7	TRBV12-3/TRBV12-4	TRBD2
TGTGCCAGCCCGAGGCTAGCGGGAGGGCCTACCCCTCTTGATGAGCAGTTCTTC	CASPRLAGGPTPLDEQFF	NA	TRBJ2-1	TRBV6-1	TRBD2
TGTGCCAGCAGTTTATCCGGAAGACAAGAGACCCAGTACTTC	CASSLSGRQETQYF	many	TRBJ2-5	TRBV28	NA
TGTGCCAGCAGCTTAGATTTCGGCACCGAGCAGTACTTC	CASSLDFGTEQYF	few	TRBJ2-7	TRBV11-2	NA
TGTGCCTGGAGTGTAGCCGGGATGGGTGAAAAACTGTTTTTT	CAWSVAGMGEKLFF	few	TRBJ1-4	TRBV30	NA
TGTGCCAGCAGTTTCGGACAGGCGGGAGGAGAGACCCAGTACTTC	CASSFGQAGGETQYF	many	TRBJ2-5	TRBV6-1	NA
TGTGCCAGCTCACTAAGCTTCGCAGGACGACCCTACGAGCAGTACTTC	CASSLSFAGRPYEQYF	many	TRBJ2-7	TRBV18	NA
TGTGCCAGCTCACTCGTGAGTACAGGGGAAACTGAAGCTTTCTTT	CASSLVSTGETEAFF	few	TRBJ1-1	TRBV18	TRBD1
TGTGCCAGCAGCCTGCCTGGGACACCAAACACTGAAGCTTTCTTT	CASSLPGTPNTEAFF	NA	TRBJ1-1	TRBV7-3	NA
TGCAGTGCCCTAGGGACGGATCCCTACGAGCAGTACTTC	CSALGTDPYEQYF	few	TRBJ2-7	TRBV20-1	NA
TGTGCCAGCAGCCAAAATAGGAACGAGCAGTACTTC	CASSQNRNEQYF	NA	TRBJ2-7	TRBV28	NA
TGTGCCAGCAGTCTGGGACAGGATAGCAATCAGCCCCAGCATTTT	CASSLGQDSNQPQHF	few	TRBJ1-5	TRBV5-8	TRBD1
TGTGCCGGGGAGGCAGGGGGGAACACCGGGGAGCTGTTTTTT	CAGEAGGNTGELFF	NA	TRBJ2-2	TRBV12-3/TRBV12-4	NA
TGCAGTGCTAGAGATCCCCGCGCCGCTAGCCCGGTCGACGAGCAGTACTTC	CSARDPRAASPVDEQYF	NA	TRBJ2-7	TRBV20-1	NA
TGCAGTGCTAGAGATGAGAGGTTGACAGGGGGCGTTCAGCCCCAGCATTTT	CSARDERLTGGVQPQHF	few	TRBJ1-5	TRBV20-1	TRBD1
TGTGCCGCGGGGAGGGGGCCGGGAGAGACCCAGTACTTC	CAAGRGPGETQYF	NA	TRBJ2-5	TRBV6-1	NA
TGTGCCAGCAGCATCCGGGACAGGGAGGCGACTGAAGCTTTCTTT	CASSIRDREATEAFF	many	TRBJ1-1	TRBV12-3/TRBV12-4	TRBD1
TGTGCCAGCGCTGGACTAGCGGGGAACCAAGAGACCCAGTACTTC	CASAGLAGNQETQYF	few	TRBJ2-5	TRBV6-1	TRBD2
TGCGCCAGCAGCTACACTAGCGGAGAATACAATGAGCAGTTCTTC	CASSYTSGEYNEQFF	few	TRBJ2-1	TRBV4-3	TRBD2
TGTGCCAGCAGTCCTGGACAGGGGGCGCTTCGCTATGGCTACACCTTC	CASSPGQGALRYGYTF	NA	TRBJ1-2	TRBV6-1	TRBD1
TGCAGTGCTAGCATTGAAGGTATCCAGTATTTT	CSASIEGIQYF	NA	TRBJ2-3	TRBV20-1	NA
TGTGCCAGCAGCTCGGGACAGAGCAATCAGCCCCAGCATTTT	CASSSGQSNQPQHF	many	TRBJ1-5	TRBV7-8	TRBD1